This T cell receptor beta chain was recorded in a study of T cells after yellow fever vaccination. Study-level points and caveats: Just a small share of clonotypes turned up in the CD4 compartment as well as the CD8 compartment. Highly abundant clonotypes carried over from the bulk population could end up in FACS-sorted repertoires as contaminants. At under 97% for CD4 and approximately 89% for CD8, most primary-vaccination clones showed up again after the booster. A weaker secondary response peaked on day 5, the primary on day 15.

V shed 4 bases and J 3 bases; nucleotides not matched to a gene: 2. Germline values: CDR1 MGHDK, CDR2 SYGVNS. The CDR3 spans 16 residues. TCRdb redid the calling of the 5' RACE reads with MiXCR, one entry per CDR3 protein. The sample holds 120,000 to 150,000 distinct CDR3 sequences; about 7.7% are singletons and the top ten take 0.55% to 0.9%. This clonotype was recorded many times. Its matching antigen is unknown. The sequenced sample was CD4+ T cells sorted from PBMCs, obtained 5 days after the yellow fever booster vaccination. The receptor's source is a man aged 30 to 39 who received the YFV17D yellow fever vaccine. This sequence joins TRBV25-1 and TRBJ2-3; 15 nucleotides align to TRBD2. CDR3 sequence reads: CASSAGLAGGTDTQYF. CDR3 bases: TGTGCCAGCAGTGCGGGACTAGCGGGAGGAACAGATACGCAGTATTTT. Filled out from reference TRBV25-1 and TRBJ2-3, the complete variable domain reads EADIYQTPRYLVIGTGKKITLECSQTMGHDKMYWYQQDPGMELHLIHYSYGVNSTEKGDLSSESTVSRIRTEHFPLTLESARPSHTSQYLCASSAGLAGGTDTQYFGPGTRLTVL.